This T cell receptor beta chain was recovered during a study of OX40 agonist ivuxolimab in advanced cancers. The method was immunoSEQ multiplex PCR; TCRdb's version includes in-frame clones alone and lacks a portion of them. The table shows some 76,000 clones, with roughly 92% occurring only once. The sample consisted of CD4+ or CD8+ T cells sorted from blood, taken in a trial of the OX40 agonist ivuxolimab. The receptor was isolated from an adult with an advanced solid tumor such as melanoma, head and neck, liver or kidney cancer.

CDR3 in amino acids: CACWGTPSYEQYF. CDR3 sequence (DNA): TGTGCCTGCTGGGGGACGCCGTCCTACGAGCAGTACTTC. This chain connects TRBV30 to TRBJ2-7; D could derive from TRBD1 or TRBD2 (5 bases each). Germline V gives CDR1 GTSNPN, CDR2 SVGIG (reference sequence). V lost 6 bases and J lost 1, with 13 bases in between. The CDR3 totals 13 residues.